This entry describes one T cell receptor (beta chain). There is no known antigen for this receptor. Per-nucleotide qualities are absent, and no much larger clonotype sits a single base away. The record originates from a study of patients and donors after allogeneic stem cell transplantation (TCRdb year 2020). Library generation was performed with RT-PCR. TCRdb records NextSeq 550 as the sequencer. TCRdb passed the public sequencing reads through fastp at Q25 and MiXCR, retaining productive beta sequences. Rows with one shared CDR3 protein collapse into an entry with the most common genes and DNA. The table for this sample lists approximately 140,000 distinct CDR3 sequences; 37% of them were counted only once. 50% of the sample goes to the ten largest clones. The CDR3 starts with the cysteine, ends with the phenylalanine, and has 12 residues. Left in the record is the CDR3 DNA by itself, 36 bases read in frame from the first base. Trimming leaves V shorter by 3 bases and J shorter by 7 bases, with the junction holding 3 bases beyond the gene matches. CDR1 is given as DFQATT and CDR2 as SNEGSKA, both from the germline V gene (reference sequence).

The TCR comes from a human donor who was either an allogeneic HSCT recipient or a stem cell or donor lymphocyte infusion donor (not recorded which). It is not recorded whose cells these are; they may come from a transplant donor. The sequence links TRBV20-1 to TRBJ1-2, with 9 bases aligning to TRBD1. The sample was blood, either unsorted or a sorted T cell fraction (not recorded which). The CDR3 in this case is CSASPGQGGYTF. The nucleotide sequence reads TGCAGTGCTAGTCCGGGACAGGGTGGCTACACCTTC.